This T cell receptor beta chain originates from a study of cytotoxic CD8 clonotypes in ibrutinib-treated CLL. Study context: There were about 11 relapsed/refractory patients and roughly 15 treatment-naive patients, and fewer than 18 were IGHV unmutated.

The assay was immunoSEQ multiplex PCR, and TCRdb's table has in-frame clones only and misses some. Of 140,000 to 150,000 clones in the sample, about 78% were seen once. Whole-study results and caveats: At ibrutinib response, clonality increased, and at progression it declined back toward baseline. Clonality correlated strongly with circulating CD8+ T cells and exceeded age-matched healthy donors at baseline. Treatment left the uncommon public clonotypes either contracted or stable in frequency.

Points on this clone: Its target is not known.

This CDR3 comprises 12 residues. CDR1 and CDR2 from the germline V gene are SGHVS and FNYEAQ. The V and J ends lost 4 bases and 6 bases respectively, with 10 bases between them. The clonotype was recovered from a human donor with chronic lymphocytic leukemia. The rearrangement links TRBV7-6 to TRBJ2-7, with D unresolved. The sequences come from PBMCs, collected after 24 months of ibrutinib treatment. Written as DNA, the CDR3 is TGTGCCAGCAGCTCTAACAAGGGCGAGCAGTACTTC. Protein: CASSSNKGEQYF.